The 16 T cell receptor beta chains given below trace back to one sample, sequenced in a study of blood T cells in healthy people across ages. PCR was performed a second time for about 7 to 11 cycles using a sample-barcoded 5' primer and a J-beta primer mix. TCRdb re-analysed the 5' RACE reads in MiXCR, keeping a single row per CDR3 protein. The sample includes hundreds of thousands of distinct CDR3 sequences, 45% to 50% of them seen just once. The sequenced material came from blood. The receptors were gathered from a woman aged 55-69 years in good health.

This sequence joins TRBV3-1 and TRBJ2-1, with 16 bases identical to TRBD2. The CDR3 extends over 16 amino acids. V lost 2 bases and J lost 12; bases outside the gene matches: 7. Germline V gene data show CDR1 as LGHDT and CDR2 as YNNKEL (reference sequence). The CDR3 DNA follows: TGTGCCAGCAGCCAATGGGGACTAGCGGGAGGGTCTGGGCAGTTCTTC. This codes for CASSQWGLAGGSGQFF.

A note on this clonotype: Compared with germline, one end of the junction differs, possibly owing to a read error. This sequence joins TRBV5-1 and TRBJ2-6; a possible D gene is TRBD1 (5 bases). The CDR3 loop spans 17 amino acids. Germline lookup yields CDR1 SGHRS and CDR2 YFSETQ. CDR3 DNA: TGCGCCAGCAGCTTAACAGGTCCGACATCTGGGGCCAACGTCCTGATTTTC. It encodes CASSLTGPTSGANVLIF.

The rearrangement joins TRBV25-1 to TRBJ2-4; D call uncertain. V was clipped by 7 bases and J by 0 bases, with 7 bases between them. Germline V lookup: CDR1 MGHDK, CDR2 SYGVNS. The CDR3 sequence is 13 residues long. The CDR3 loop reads CASMPVAKNIQYF. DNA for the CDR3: TGTGCCAGCATGCCAGTAGCCAAAAACATTCAGTACTTC.

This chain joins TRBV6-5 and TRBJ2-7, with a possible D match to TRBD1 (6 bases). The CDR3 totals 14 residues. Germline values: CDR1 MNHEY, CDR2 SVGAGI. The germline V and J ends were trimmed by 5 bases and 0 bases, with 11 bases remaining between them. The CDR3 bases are TGTGCCAGCAGTCGACAGGTAAACTCCTACGAGCAGTACTTC. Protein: CASSRQVNSYEQYF.

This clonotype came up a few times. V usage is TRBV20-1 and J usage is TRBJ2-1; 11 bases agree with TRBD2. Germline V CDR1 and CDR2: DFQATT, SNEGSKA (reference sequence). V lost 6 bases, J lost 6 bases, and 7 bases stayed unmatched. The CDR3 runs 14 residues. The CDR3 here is CSAGLAANINEQFF. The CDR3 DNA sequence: TGCAGTGCGGGACTAGCGGCCAACATCAATGAGCAGTTCTTC.

The CDR3 DNA reads TGTGCCTGGAGTAGACCGGCTAGCGGGAGGAATTACGAGCAGTACTTC. Translating gives CAWSRPASGRNYEQYF. The chain carries TRBV30 and TRBJ2-7; 11 bases are shared with TRBD2. CDR3 length: 16 residues. V trimming: 2 bases; J trimming: 4 bases; junction bases outside the gene matches: 10. CDR1 is GTSNPN and CDR2 is SVGIG in the germline V gene (reference sequence).

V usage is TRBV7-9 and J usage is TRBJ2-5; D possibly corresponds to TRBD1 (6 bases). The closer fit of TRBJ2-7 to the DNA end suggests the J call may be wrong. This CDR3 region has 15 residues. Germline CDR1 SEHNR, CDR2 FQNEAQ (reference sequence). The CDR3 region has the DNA TGTGCCAGCAGCTTAGGGGGGCTATCTCGCTACGAGCAGTACTTC. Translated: CASSLGGLSRYEQYF.

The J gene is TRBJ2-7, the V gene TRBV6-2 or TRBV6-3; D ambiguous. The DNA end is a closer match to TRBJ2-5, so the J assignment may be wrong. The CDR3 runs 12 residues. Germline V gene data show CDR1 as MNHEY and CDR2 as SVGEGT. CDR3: CASSPPTETQYF. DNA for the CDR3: TGTGCCAGCTCCCCCCCCACTGAGACCCAGTACTTC.

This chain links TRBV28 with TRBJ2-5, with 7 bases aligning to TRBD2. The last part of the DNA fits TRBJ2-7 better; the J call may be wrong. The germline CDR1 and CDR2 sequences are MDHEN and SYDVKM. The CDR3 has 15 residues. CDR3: CASSSTGGRGYEQYF. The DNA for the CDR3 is TGTGCCAGCAGTTCAACCGGCGGGAGAGGGTACGAGCAGTACTTC.

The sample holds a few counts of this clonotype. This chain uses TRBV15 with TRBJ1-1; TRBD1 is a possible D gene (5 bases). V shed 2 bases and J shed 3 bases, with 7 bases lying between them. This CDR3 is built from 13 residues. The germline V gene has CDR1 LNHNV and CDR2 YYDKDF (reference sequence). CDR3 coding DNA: TGTGCCACCAGCAGACAGGGTCACACTGAAGCTTTCTTT. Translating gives CATSRQGHTEAFF.

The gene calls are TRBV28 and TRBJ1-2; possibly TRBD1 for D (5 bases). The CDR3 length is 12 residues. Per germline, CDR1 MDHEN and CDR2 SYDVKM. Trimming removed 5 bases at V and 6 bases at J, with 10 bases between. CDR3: CASSRGFDGYTF. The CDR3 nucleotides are TGTGCCAGCAGTAGGGGTTTCGATGGCTACACCTTC.

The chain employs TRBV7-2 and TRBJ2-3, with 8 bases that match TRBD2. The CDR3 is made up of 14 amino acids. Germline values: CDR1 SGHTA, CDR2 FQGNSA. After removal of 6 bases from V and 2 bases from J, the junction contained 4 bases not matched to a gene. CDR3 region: CASRRGGNTDTQYF. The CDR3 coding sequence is TGTGCCAGCAGGCGCGGGGGGAACACAGATACGCAGTATTTT.

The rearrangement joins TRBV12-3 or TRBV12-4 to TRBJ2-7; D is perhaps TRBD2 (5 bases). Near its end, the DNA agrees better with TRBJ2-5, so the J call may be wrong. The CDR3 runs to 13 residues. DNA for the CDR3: TGTGCCAGCAGTTTGGAGGTAGGGGAGACCCAGTACTTC. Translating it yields CASSLEVGETQYF.

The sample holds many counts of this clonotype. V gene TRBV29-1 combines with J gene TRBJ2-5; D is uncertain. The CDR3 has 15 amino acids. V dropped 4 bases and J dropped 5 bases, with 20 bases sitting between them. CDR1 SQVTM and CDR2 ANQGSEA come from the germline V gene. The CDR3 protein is CSVVPSTGPEETQYF. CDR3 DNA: TGCAGCGTTGTTCCCTCGACTGGGCCTGAGGAGACCCAGTACTTC.

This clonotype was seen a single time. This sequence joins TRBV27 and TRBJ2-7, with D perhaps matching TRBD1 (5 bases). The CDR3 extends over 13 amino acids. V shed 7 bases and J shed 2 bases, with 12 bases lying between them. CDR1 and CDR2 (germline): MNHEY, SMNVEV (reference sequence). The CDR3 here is CASKGLRAYEQYF. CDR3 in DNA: TGTGCCAGCAAGGGGCTCAGGGCCTACGAGCAGTACTTC.

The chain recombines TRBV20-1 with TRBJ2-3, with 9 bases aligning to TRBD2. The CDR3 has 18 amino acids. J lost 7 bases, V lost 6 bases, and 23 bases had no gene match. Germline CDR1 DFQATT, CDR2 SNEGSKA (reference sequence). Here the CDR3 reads CSASEIPWSGTSLNTQYF. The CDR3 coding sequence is TGCAGTGCAAGCGAGATTCCTTGGTCAGGGACTAGCTTAAATACGCAGTATTTT.